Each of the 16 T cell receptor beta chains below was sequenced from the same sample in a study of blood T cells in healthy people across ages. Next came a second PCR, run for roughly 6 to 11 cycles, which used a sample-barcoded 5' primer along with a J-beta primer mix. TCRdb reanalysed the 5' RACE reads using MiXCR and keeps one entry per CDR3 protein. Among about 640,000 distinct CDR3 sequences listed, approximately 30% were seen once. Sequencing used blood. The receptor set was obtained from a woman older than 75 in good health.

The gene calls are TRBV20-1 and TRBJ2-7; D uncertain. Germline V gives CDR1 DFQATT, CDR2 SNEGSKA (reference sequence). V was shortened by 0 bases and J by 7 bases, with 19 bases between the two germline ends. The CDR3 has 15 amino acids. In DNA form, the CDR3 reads TGCAGTGCTAGAGAAGCCTTAGGGCAGGTCAGGGAGCAGTACTTC. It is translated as CSAREALGQVREQYF.

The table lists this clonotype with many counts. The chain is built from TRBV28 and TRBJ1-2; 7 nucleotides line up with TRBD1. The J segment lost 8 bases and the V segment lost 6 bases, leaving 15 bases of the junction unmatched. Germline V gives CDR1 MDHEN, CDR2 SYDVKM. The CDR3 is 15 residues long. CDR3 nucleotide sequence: TGTGCCAGCAGACCTGGATCTCGACAGGGTTTAGGCTACACCTTC. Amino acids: CASRPGSRQGLGYTF.

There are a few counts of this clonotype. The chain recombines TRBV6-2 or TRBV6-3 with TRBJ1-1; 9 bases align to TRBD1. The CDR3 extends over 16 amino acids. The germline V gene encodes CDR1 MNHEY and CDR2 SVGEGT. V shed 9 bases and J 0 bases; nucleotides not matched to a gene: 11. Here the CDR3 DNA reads TGTGCCAGTGTGACAGGGGGGGACCGCATGAACACTGAAGCTTTCTTT. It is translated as CASVTGGDRMNTEAFF.

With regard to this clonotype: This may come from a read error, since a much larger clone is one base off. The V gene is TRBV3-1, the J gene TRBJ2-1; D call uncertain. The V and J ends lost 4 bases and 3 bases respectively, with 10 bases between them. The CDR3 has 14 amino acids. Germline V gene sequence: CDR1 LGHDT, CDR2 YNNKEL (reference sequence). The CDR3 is CASSRESFYNEQFF. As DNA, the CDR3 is TGTGCCAGCAGCCGAGAATCATTCTACAATGAGCAGTTCTTC.

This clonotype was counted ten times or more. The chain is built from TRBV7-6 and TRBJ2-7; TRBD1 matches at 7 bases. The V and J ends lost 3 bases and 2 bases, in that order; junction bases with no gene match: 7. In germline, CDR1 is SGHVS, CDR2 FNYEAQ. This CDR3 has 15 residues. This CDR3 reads CASSFNRDSPYEQYF. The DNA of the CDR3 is TGTGCCAGCAGCTTTAATCGGGACAGTCCCTACGAGCAGTACTTC.

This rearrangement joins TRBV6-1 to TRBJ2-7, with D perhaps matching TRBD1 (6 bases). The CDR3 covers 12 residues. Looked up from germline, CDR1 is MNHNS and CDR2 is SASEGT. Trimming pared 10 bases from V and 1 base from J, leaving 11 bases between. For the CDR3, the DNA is TGTGCCACCACAGGGATATCCTACGAGCAGTACTTC. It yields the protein CATTGISYEQYF.

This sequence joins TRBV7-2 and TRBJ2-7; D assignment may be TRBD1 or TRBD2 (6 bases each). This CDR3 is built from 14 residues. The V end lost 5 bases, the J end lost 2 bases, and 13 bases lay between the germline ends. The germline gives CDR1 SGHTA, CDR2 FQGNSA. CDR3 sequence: CASSLGGTPYEQYF. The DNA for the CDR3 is TGTGCCAGCAGCCTAGGAGGGACACCCTACGAGCAGTACTTC.

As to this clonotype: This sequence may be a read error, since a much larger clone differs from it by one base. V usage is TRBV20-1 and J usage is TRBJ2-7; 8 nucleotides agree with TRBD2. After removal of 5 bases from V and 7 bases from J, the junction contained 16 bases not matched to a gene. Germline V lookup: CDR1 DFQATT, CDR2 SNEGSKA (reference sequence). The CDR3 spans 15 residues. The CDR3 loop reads CSADPGTRTYNEQYF. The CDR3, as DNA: TGCAGTGCTGACCCCGGGACTAGGACCTACAATGAGCAGTACTTC.

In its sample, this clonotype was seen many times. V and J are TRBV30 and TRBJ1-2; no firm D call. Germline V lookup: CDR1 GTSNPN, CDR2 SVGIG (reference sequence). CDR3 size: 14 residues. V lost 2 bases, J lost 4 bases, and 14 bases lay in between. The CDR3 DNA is TGTGCCTGGAGTAGAGGAGAACAGCTCTATGGCTACACCTTC. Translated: CAWSRGEQLYGYTF.

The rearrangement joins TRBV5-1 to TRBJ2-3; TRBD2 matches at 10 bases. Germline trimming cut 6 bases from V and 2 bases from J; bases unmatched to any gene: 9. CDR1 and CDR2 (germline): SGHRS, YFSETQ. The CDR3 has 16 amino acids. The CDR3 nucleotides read TGCGCCAGCAAAACCCCCGGGACTAGCGCCACAGATACGCAGTATTTT. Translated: CASKTPGTSATDTQYF.

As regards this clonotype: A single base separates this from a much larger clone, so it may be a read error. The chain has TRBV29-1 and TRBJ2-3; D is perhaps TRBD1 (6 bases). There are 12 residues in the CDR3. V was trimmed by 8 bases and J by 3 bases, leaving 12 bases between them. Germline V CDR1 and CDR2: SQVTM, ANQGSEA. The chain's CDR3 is CSSGARTDTQYF. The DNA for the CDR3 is TGCAGCTCAGGGGCCAGGACAGATACGCAGTATTTT.

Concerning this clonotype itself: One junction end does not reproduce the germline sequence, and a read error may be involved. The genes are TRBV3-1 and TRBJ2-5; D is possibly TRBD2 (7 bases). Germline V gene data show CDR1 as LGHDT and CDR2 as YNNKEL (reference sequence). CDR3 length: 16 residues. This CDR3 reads CASSEDLRGGGETQYF. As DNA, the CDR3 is TGTGCCAGCAGCGAAGATCTAAGGGGGGGAGGCGAGACCCAGTACTTC.

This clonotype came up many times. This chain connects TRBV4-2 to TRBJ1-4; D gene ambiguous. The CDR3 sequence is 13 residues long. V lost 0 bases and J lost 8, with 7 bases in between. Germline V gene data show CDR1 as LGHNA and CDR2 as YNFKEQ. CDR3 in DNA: TGTGCCAGCAGCCAAGATATTTTCGAAAAACTGTTTTTT. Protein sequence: CASSQDIFEKLFF.

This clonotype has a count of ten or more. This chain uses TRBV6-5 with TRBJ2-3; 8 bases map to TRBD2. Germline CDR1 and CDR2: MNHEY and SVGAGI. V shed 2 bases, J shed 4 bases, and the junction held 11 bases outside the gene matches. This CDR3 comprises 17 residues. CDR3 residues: CASSYAPGTRNPDTQYF. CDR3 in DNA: TGTGCCAGCAGTTACGCCCCCGGGACTAGAAACCCAGATACGCAGTATTTT.

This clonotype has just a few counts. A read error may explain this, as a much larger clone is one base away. The CDR3 bases are TGCGCCAGCAGCTTGGTAACAGGGGGGACCCCGGGGGAGCAGTACTTC. Translation: CASSLVTGGTPGEQYF. The rearrangement links TRBV5-1 to TRBJ2-7, with 8 nucleotides matching TRBD1. Germline CDR1 SGHRS, CDR2 YFSETQ. With V trimmed by 0 bases and J by 7 bases, 12 bases remained unmatched. CDR3 size: 16 residues.

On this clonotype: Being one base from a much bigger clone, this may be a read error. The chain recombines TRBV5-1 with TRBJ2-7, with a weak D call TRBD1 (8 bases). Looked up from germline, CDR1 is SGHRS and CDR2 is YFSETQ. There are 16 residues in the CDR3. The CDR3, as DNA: TGCGCCGGCAGCTACAGGATACAGGGGGGGCTTTACGAGCAGTACTTC. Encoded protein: CAGSYRIQGGLYEQYF. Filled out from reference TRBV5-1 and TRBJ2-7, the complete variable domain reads KAGVTQTPRYLIKTRGQQVTLSCSPISGHRSVSWYQQTPGQGLQFLFEYFSETQRNKGNFPGRFSGRQFSNSRSEMNVSTLELGDSALYLCAGSYRIQGGLYEQYFGPGTRLTVT.